This TCR beta chain originates from a study of sequential checkpoint blockade in melanoma. Whole-study context: Arm A got nivolumab then ipilimumab; arm B the reverse, 1:1. Maintenance nivolumab came after either treatment sequence.

Treatment specified: randomized to nivolumab then ipilimumab (arm A) or the reverse (arm B). DNA-damaging chemotherapy had not been given to any patient beforehand. Live CD3+CD8+ CD19− CD56− cells were sorted from PBMCs. This table comes from immunoSEQ multiplex PCR, and its TCRdb copy is limited to in-frame clones, with some not included. The sample shows around 9,100 clones, around 66% of them seen only once. The sequence was collected from a human donor with melanoma. The sample here was CD8+ T cells sorted from blood (inferred from file names), taken from a patient given nivolumab and ipilimumab in sequence.

The CDR3 is CASSLALASDTQYF. The CDR3, as DNA: TGTGCCAGCAGCTTAGCGCTAGCGTCAGATACGCAGTATTTT. The rearrangement joins TRBV7-9 to TRBJ2-3; perhaps TRBD2 as D (6 bases). Germline-derived CDR1 and CDR2 are SEHNR and FQNEAQ (reference sequence). This CDR3 spans 14 amino acids. Trimming took off 0 bases at V and 4 bases at J, with 8 bases between the two ends.